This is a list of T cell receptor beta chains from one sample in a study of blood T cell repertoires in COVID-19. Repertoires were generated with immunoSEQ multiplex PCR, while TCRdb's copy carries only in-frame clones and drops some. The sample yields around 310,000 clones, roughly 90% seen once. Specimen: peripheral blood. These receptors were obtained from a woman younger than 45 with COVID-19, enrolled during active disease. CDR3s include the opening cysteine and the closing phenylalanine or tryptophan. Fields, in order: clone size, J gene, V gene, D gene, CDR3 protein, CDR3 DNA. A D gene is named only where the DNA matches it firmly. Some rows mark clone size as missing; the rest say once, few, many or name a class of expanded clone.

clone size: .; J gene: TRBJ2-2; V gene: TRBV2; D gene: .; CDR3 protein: CASSSTRNTGELFF; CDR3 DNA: TGTGCCAGCAGCTCGACTAGAAACACCGGGGAGCTGTTTTTT
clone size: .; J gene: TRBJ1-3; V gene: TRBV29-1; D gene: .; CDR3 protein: CSGRQASGNTIYF; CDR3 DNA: TGCAGCGGCCGACAGGCCTCTGGAAACACCATATATTTT
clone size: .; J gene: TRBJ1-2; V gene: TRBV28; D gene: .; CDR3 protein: CASSFSRQLMVGYTF; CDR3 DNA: TGTGCCAGCAGTTTTAGCCGACAGCTTATGGTAGGCTACACCTTC
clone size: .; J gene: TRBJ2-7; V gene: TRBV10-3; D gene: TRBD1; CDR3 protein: CAISEPDRGSYEQYF; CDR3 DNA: TGTGCCATCAGTGAGCCGGACAGGGGGTCCTACGAGCAGTACTTC
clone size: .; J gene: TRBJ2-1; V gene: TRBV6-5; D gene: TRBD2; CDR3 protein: CASSRETSEVREQFF; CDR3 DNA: TGTGCCAGCAGTCGAGAGACTAGCGAAGTTCGAGAGCAGTTCTTC
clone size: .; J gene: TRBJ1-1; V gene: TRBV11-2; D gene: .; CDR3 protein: CASSRRLRPSFSEAFF; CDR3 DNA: TGTGCCAGCAGCCGGAGGTTGCGGCCGAGCTTTTCTGAAGCTTTCTTT
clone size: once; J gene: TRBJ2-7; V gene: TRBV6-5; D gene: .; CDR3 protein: CASSVSYSSPEQYF; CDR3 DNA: TGTGCCAGCAGCGTTTCATACAGCTCTCCCGAGCAGTACTTC
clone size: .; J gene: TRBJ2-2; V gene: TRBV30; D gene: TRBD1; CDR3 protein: CAWSVGGGGELFF; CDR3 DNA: TGTGCCTGGAGTGTAGGGGGCGGCGGGGAGCTGTTTTTT
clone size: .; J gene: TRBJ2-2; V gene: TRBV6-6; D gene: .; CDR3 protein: CASHSMDTGELFF; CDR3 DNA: TGTGCCAGCCACTCAATGGACACCGGGGAGCTGTTTTTT
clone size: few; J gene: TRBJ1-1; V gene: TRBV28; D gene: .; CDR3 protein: CASSPITGPNTEAFF; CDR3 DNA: TGTGCCAGCAGTCCTATCACAGGGCCGAACACTGAAGCTTTCTTT
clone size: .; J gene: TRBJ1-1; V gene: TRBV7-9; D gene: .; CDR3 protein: CASSPYPRVDTEAFF; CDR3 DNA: TGTGCCAGCAGCCCCTATCCCAGGGTCGACACTGAAGCTTTCTTT
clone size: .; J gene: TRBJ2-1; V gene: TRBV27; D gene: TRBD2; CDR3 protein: CASSLGRLAGGTEQFF; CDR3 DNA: TGTGCCAGCAGTTTGGGGAGACTAGCGGGAGGCACTGAGCAGTTCTTC
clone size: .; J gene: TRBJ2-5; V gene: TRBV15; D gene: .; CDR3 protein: CATSRGGAQETQYF; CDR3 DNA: TGTGCCACCAGCCGTGGGGGGGCCCAAGAGACCCAGTACTTC
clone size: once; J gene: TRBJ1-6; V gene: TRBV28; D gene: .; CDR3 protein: CASCPNSYNSPLHF; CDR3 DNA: TGTGCCAGCTGTCCTAACTCCTATAATTCACCCCTCCACTTT
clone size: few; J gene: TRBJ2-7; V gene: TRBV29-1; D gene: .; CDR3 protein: CSVEAPSYEQYF; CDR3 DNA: TGCAGCGTTGAAGCACCCAGCTACGAGCAGTACTTC
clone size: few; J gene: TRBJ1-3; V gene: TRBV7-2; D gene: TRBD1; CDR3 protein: CASSTDRVANTIYF; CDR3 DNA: TGTGCCAGCAGCACGGACAGGGTGGCAAACACCATATATTTT
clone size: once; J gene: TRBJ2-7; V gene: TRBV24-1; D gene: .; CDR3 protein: CATSDGGSYEQYF; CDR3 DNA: TGTGCCACCAGTGATGGGGGGTCCTACGAGCAGTACTTC
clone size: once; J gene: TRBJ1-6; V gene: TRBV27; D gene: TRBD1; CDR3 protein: CASSPTGQGIDNSPLHF; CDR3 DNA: TGTGCCAGCAGCCCGACCGGACAGGGTATCGATAATTCACCCCTCCACTTT
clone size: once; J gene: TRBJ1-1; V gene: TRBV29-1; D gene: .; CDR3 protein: CSAGQTNTEAFF; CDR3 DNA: TGCAGCGCGGGACAAACGAACACTGAAGCTTTCTTT
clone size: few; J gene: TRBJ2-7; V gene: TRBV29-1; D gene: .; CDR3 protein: CSVHTPLGEQYF; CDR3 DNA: TGCAGCGTCCATACCCCTCTAGGCGAGCAGTACTTC
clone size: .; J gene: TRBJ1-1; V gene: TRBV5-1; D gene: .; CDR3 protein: CASSPTTGSNTEAFF; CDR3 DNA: TGCGCCAGCAGCCCGACCACAGGGTCGAACACTGAAGCTTTCTTT
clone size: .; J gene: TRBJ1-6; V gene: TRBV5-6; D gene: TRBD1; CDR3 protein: CASSTGTGNNSPLHF; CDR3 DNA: TGTGCCAGCAGCACCGGGACAGGGAATAATTCACCCCTCCACTTT
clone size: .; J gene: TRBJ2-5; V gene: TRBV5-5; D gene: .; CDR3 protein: CASVASVRETQYF; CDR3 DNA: TGTGCCAGTGTAGCCAGCGTCAGAGAGACCCAGTACTTC
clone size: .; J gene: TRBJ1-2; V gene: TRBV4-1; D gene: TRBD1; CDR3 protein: CASSQGLQGGYGYTF; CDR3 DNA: TGCGCCAGCAGCCAAGGGCTACAGGGGGGCTATGGCTACACCTTC
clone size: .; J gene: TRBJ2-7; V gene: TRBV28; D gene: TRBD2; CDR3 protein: CASSLAGAKSYEQYF; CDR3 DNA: TGTGCCAGCTCCCTAGCGGGGGCCAAGTCCTACGAGCAGTACTTC